Listed here are 17 T cell receptor beta chains from one sample, sequenced in a study of low-dose radiotherapy and immunotherapy resistance in tumors. First-strand cDNA used TRAV- and TRBV-specific primers, covering alpha and beta chains. It was with a constant-region primer and a V-primer adapter that TCRs were amplified over approximately 18 PCR cycles. TCRdb re-called the reads through MiXCR, storing one row per CDR3 protein. This sample yields about 10,000 distinct CDR3 sequences, of which about 62% are seen a single time; 12% belongs to the top ten. Receptors were obtained from a human donor with advanced metastatic prostate, ovarian, gallbladder or colorectal cancer (not recorded which). This table probably holds off-target reads from a library built for another chain.

The V gene is TRBV9, the J gene TRBJ2-7; 7 bases are shared with TRBD2. This CDR3 is 17 amino acids long. CDR1 SGDLS and CDR2 YYNGEE come from the germline V gene. Losses at the gene ends were 0 bases for V and 2 bases for J; bases not matched to a gene: 11. The CDR3 region is CASSVGPSGSQPYEQYF. The CDR3 DNA is TGTGCCAGCAGCGTAGGCCCTAGCGGCTCCCAACCCTACGAGCAGTACTTC.

The rearrangement uses TRBV9 and TRBJ2-5; D is ambiguous. Germline assignment: CDR1 SGDLS and CDR2 YYNGEE. With 2 bases removed from V and 2 bases from J, the gap between germline ends came to 10 bases. The CDR3 spans 14 residues. The CDR3 DNA reads TGTGCCAGCAGCGTGGAACAGACACAAGAGACCCAGTACTTC. Translating it yields CASSVEQTQETQYF. Complete variable domain (other parts from reference TRBV9 and TRBJ2-5): DSGVTQTPKHLITATGQRVTLRCSPRSGDLSVYWYQQSLDQGLQFLIQYYNGEERAKGNILERFSAQQFPDLHSELNLSSLELGDSALYFCASSVEQTQETQYFGPGTRLLVL.

The chain uses TRBV13 and TRBJ1-6; D is perhaps TRBD1 (5 bases). This CDR3 is built from 16 residues. The germline V gene encodes CDR1 PRHDT and CDR2 FYEKMQ (reference sequence). Deletions cut 5 bases from V and 8 bases from J, with 19 bases between. The CDR3 loop reads CASSTSGRGRDSPLHF. The CDR3 coding sequence is TGTGCCAGCAGCACATCCGGGCGGGGCAGAGATTCACCCCTCCACTTT.

The J gene is TRBJ2-3, the V gene TRBV5-4; D is unclear. Per the germline V gene, CDR1 is SGHNT and CDR2 is YYREEE (reference sequence). V was cut by 4 bases and J by 3 bases, with 9 bases left in between. The CDR3 totals 13 residues. This chain's CDR3 is CASSADPTDTQYF. The CDR3 DNA reads as TGTGCCAGCAGCGCCGACCCTACAGATACGCAGTATTTT.

The V gene is TRBV10-3, the J gene TRBJ2-5; TRBD1 or TRBD2 may be the D gene (5 bases each). The germline gives CDR1 ENHRY, CDR2 SYGVKD. The V gene lost 4 bases and the J gene lost 5 bases, with 14 bases spanning the gap. The CDR3 consists of 14 residues. The CDR3 coding sequence is TGTGCCATCAGTGTTAAAGGGGACGGGGAGACCCAGTACTTC. It yields the protein CAISVKGDGETQYF.

The chain links TRBV6-1 to TRBJ1-5; 7 nucleotides line up with TRBD1. This CDR3 comprises 14 residues. Germline loops: CDR1 MNHNS, CDR2 SASEGT. V was pared by 4 bases and J by 7 bases, with 7 bases of the junction left unmatched. CDR3 amino acids: CASSAQGGNQPQHF. In nucleotides, the CDR3 is TGTGCCAGCAGTGCGCAGGGGGGTAACCAGCCCCAGCATTTT.

CDR3 coding DNA: TGCAGCGGCCGCAGGGGCGGCGGTGTCGTAGGTACTGAAGCTTTCTTT. As protein: CSGRRGGGVVGTEAFF. The chain uses TRBV29-1 and TRBJ1-1; D perhaps matches TRBD1 (6 bases). This CDR3 comprises 16 residues. V lost 7 bases to trimming and J lost 5 bases, with 26 bases between them. Germline V CDR1 and CDR2: SQVTM, ANQGSEA. The full variable domain, in which reference TRBV29-1 and TRBJ1-1 provide the parts outside the CDR3, is SAVISQKPSRDICQRGTSLTIQCQVDSQVTMMFWYRQQPGQSLTLIATANQGSEATYESGFVIDKFPISRPNLTFSTLTVSNMSPEDSSIYLCSGRRGGGVVGTEAFFGQGTRLTVV.

This clonotype appeared a few times. The V call is TRBV3-1, the J call TRBJ2-1; 8 nucleotides match TRBD1. CDR1 is LGHDT, CDR2 YNNKEL, per germline (reference sequence). This CDR3 region has 14 residues. The trim removed 1 base at V and 10 bases at J, leaving 6 bases unmatched. CDR3 residues: CASSQVDRAGEQFF. The CDR3 DNA reads TGTGCCAGCAGCCAAGTGGACAGGGCTGGGGAGCAGTTCTTC.

The chain is built from TRBV7-6 and TRBJ1-6; no firm D call. The V gene lost 3 bases and the J gene lost 7 bases, with 10 bases spanning the gap. The CDR3 is 14 residues long. Germline CDR1 reads SGHVS; CDR2 reads FNYEAQ. CDR3 DNA: TGTGCCAGCAGCTTGGTGGAGGGCAATTCACCCCTCCACTTT. As protein: CASSLVEGNSPLHF.

This chain links TRBV2 with TRBJ2-7; TRBD1 agrees at 7 bases. This CDR3 spans 14 amino acids. Trimming cost V 8 bases and J 4 bases; bases outside gene matches: 11. Germline CDR1 SNHLY, CDR2 FYNNEI. As DNA, the CDR3 is TGTGCCAGCGGACGGGACAGAAGTACGTACGAGCAGTACTTC. As protein: CASGRDRSTYEQYF. The full variable domain, in which reference TRBV2 and TRBJ2-7 provide the parts outside the CDR3, is EPEVTQTPSHQVTQMGQEVILRCVPISNHLYFYWYRQILGQKVEFLVSFYNNEISEKSEIFDDQFSVERPDGSNFTLKIRSTKLEDSAMYFCASGRDRSTYEQYFGPGTRLTVT.

The CDR3 reads CASSENSLNTEAFF. CDR3 DNA sequence: TGTGCCAGCAGTGAGAACAGCCTTAACACTGAAGCTTTCTTT. J is TRBJ1-1 and V is TRBV2; D gene unclear. Germline CDR1 is SNHLY and CDR2 is FYNNEI. The CDR3 runs to 14 residues. Trimming removed 3 bases at V and 2 bases at J, with 10 bases between.

The chain recombines TRBV2 with TRBJ2-3; D gene uncertain. Trimming took off 4 bases at V and 2 bases at J, with 7 bases between the two ends. Germline CDR1 SNHLY, CDR2 FYNNEI. The CDR3 sequence is 13 residues long. The CDR3 DNA reads TGTGCCAGCAGTGGGGATTTCACAGATACGCAGTATTTT. Translation gives CASSGDFTDTQYF.

The chain uses TRBV7-2 and TRBJ2-7, with 14 bases identical to TRBD2. The CDR3 spans 18 residues. The germline gives CDR1 SGHTA, CDR2 FQGNSA. Trimming at V came to 1 base and at J to 1 base, leaving 6 bases not matched to a gene. This CDR3 reads CASSLGTSGRPQSYEQYF. CDR3 nucleotides: TGTGCCAGCAGCTTAGGGACTAGCGGGAGGCCTCAATCCTACGAGCAGTACTTC.

The chain joins TRBV18 to TRBJ2-2; 11 bases align to TRBD2. The J segment lost 0 bases and the V segment lost 3 bases, leaving 3 bases of the junction unmatched. CDR1 and CDR2 (germline): KGHSH, LQKENI. The CDR3 is 17 amino acids. CDR3 amino acids: CASSPLAGGSNTGELFF. The CDR3 region has the DNA TGTGCCAGCTCACCTCTAGCGGGAGGATCGAACACCGGGGAGCTGTTTTTT. Full variable domain (rest looked up from reference TRBV18 and TRBJ2-2): NAGVMQNPRHLVRRRGQEARLRCSPMKGHSHVYWYRQLPEEGLKFMVYLQKENIIDESGMPKERFSAEFPKEGPSILRIQQVVRGDSAAYFCASSPLAGGSNTGELFFGEGSRLTVL.

This clonotype was seen a single time. The V and J genes are TRBV28 and TRBJ1-3; no clear D gene. The CDR3 is 14 amino acids. Germline-derived CDR1 and CDR2 are MDHEN and SYDVKM. The ends were cut back, 5 bases at V and 0 bases at J, with 8 bases in the middle. The CDR3 loop reads CASSPPFSGNTIYF. The CDR3 nucleotides are TGTGCCAGCAGTCCACCATTCTCTGGAAACACCATATATTTT.

The chain carries TRBV6-2 or TRBV6-3 and TRBJ1-5; 7 nucleotides align to TRBD1. Germline CDR1 MNHEY, CDR2 SVGEGT. V lost 8 bases and J lost 7; bases outside the gene matches: 11. The CDR3 is 14 residues long. The CDR3: CASSPGQQEQPQHF. Here the CDR3 DNA reads TGTGCCAGCTCTCCGGGACAGCAAGAACAGCCCCAGCATTTT.

This clonotype was picked up a small number of times. The chain joins TRBV5-1 to TRBJ1-1; TRBD1 matches at 8 bases. The length of the CDR3 is 14 residues. CDR1 is SGHRS and CDR2 is YFSETQ in the germline V gene. The V gene end was trimmed by 4 bases and the J gene end by 5 bases; junction bases not matched to a gene: 7. The CDR3 reads CASSPTGGRTEAFF. The CDR3 region has the DNA TGCGCCAGCAGCCCTACAGGGGGAAGGACTGAAGCTTTCTTT.